The rows below give T cell receptor beta chains drawn from one sample of a study of shared clonotypes between healthy human individuals. TCRdb keeps only in-frame clones here, not all; method: immunoSEQ multiplex PCR. Of 2 million to 2.5 million clones detected, 85% to 95% appear once; the ten largest clones hold approximately 0.41%. Sequences were obtained from naive CD4+ T cells from PBMCs. The receptors here all came from a man younger than 35 in good health. Some clones in this sample may be carry-over from other donors' samples. The CDR3 runs from the conserved cysteine through the conserved F or W. A D gene is named only where the DNA matches it firmly. Not every row has a clone size; where given, it reads once, few, many or a size class.

J | size | V | D | CDR3 | DNA
TRBJ1-4 | . | TRBV27 | . | CASRRFPTTNEKLFF | TGTGCCAGCAGGCGTTTCCCAACAACTAATGAAAAACTGTTTTTT
TRBJ2-1 | once | TRBV4-3 | . | CASSQEVYNEQFF | TGCGCCAGCAGCCAAGAGGTCTACAATGAGCAGTTCTTC
TRBJ2-2 | . | TRBV2 | . | CASSEWGSGELFF | TGTGCCAGCAGTGAATGGGGCTCCGGGGAGCTGTTTTTT
TRBJ2-3 | . | TRBV5-1 | TRBD2 | CASSRGRASTDTQYF | TGCGCCAGTTCCCGCGGGAGGGCTTCCACAGATACGCAGTATTTT
TRBJ1-2 | . | TRBV18 | . | CASSPAQNYGYTF | TGTGCCAGCTCCCCAGCGCAAAACTATGGCTACACCTTC
TRBJ2-7 | . | TRBV7-8 | . | CASSIALHEQYF | TGTGCCAGCAGCATCGCCCTCCACGAGCAGTACTTC
TRBJ2-7 | . | TRBV6-5 | . | CASSYSEGQTYEQYF | TGTGCCAGCAGTTACTCCGAGGGTCAGACCTACGAGCAGTACTTC
TRBJ1-4 | once | TRBV18 | TRBD1 | CASSLLSGQHNEKLFF | TGTGCCAGCTCACTCCTGTCGGGACAGCATAATGAAAAACTGTTTTTT
TRBJ2-7 | . | TRBV27 | TRBD1 | CASSLRTGGEQYF | TGTGCCAGCAGCCTAAGGACAGGGGGCGAGCAGTACTTC
TRBJ2-5 | . | TRBV20-1 | . | CSARGLETQYF | TGCAGTGCTAGAGGGTTGGAGACCCAGTACTTC
TRBJ2-5 | . | TRBV5-6 | . | CASSPGLGLQETQYF | TGTGCCAGCAGCCCTGGGCTCGGCCTCCAAGAGACCCAGTACTTC
TRBJ2-5 | . | TRBV19 | TRBD2 | CASMGLAGGQETQYF | TGTGCCAGTATGGGATTAGCGGGGGGACAAGAGACCCAGTACTTC
TRBJ2-7 | . | TRBV15 | . | CATSRGTGSYEQYF | TGTGCCACCAGCAGAGGTACGGGCTCCTACGAGCAGTACTTC
TRBJ1-4 | . | TRBV19 | . | CASSRGLTEKLFF | TGTGCCAGTAGTAGGGGGTTAACTGAAAAACTGTTTTTT
TRBJ2-7 | once | TRBV27 | . | CASSLTGFGGYEQYF | TGTGCCAGCAGCCTCACAGGGTTTGGAGGCTACGAGCAGTACTTC
TRBJ2-1 | . | TRBV9 | TRBD1 | CASSSPGAGGNEQFF | TGTGCCAGCAGCTCCCCAGGGGCAGGGGGCAATGAGCAGTTCTTC
TRBJ2-1 | . | TRBV18 | TRBD1 | CASSPSGTGILNEQFF | TGTGCCAGCTCCCCGTCCGGGACAGGGATACTAAATGAGCAGTTCTTC
TRBJ2-7 | . | TRBV5-1 | TRBD1 | CASSSTGASYEQYF | TGCGCCAGCAGCTCCACAGGGGCCTCCTACGAGCAGTACTTC
TRBJ2-7 | once | TRBV5-1 | TRBD2 | CASSLALTAGVEEQYF | TGCGCCAGCAGCTTGGCCTTGACAGCGGGAGTAGAGGAGCAGTACTTC
TRBJ2-1 | once | TRBV7-3 | TRBD2 | CASSLWASGPNEQFF | TGTGCCAGCAGCTTATGGGCTAGCGGGCCAAATGAGCAGTTCTTC
TRBJ1-2 | . | TRBV5-1 | . | CASSRAPQGTAAGYTF | TGCGCCAGCAGCCGGGCCCCTCAGGGTACTGCAGCGGGCTACACCTTC
TRBJ2-1 | . | TRBV28 | . | CASSLGGSRPNEQFF | TGTGCCAGCAGTTTAGGGGGGTCTCGACCCAATGAGCAGTTCTTC
TRBJ2-1 | . | TRBV18 | TRBD1 | CASSLGQGHYNEQFF | TGTGCCAGCTCACTCGGACAGGGTCACTACAATGAGCAGTTCTTC